These 10 T cell receptor beta chains came from one sample sequenced in a study of metastatic and nonmetastatic thyroid tumors. From the PCR reads, TCRdb re-called clones with MiXCR. The table shows several thousand clones, with about 30% occurring only once. No patient received treatment before thyroid surgery. Sequenced input: adjacent normal tissue. All receptors derive from a female donor with papillary thyroid cancer or a benign thyroid nodule (not recorded which). Some clones in this sample may be carry-over from other donors' samples.

In its sample, this clone is medium-sized (0.01 to 0.1%). This chain links TRBV5-1 with TRBJ1-6; D is uncertain. The CDR3 sequence is 15 residues long. Germline V gene data show CDR1 as SGHRS and CDR2 as YFSETQ. V was trimmed by 4 bases and J by 7 bases, leaving 15 bases between them. The CDR3 bases are TGCGCCAGCAGCATACTACCGGGAGAAAATTCACCCCTCCACTTT. Encoded protein: CASSILPGENSPLHF.

This clone came up many times. This same CDR3 is encoded by further DNA sequences in the sample. This rearrangement joins TRBV6-1 to TRBJ2-5; D may be TRBD2 (6 bases). The CDR3 loop spans 16 amino acids. The germline CDR1 and CDR2 sequences are MNHNS and SASEGT. The germline V and J ends were trimmed by 1 base and 6 bases, with 18 bases remaining between them. CDR3 amino acids: CASSEGRDLRSQTQYF. CDR3 DNA sequence: TGTGCCAGCAGTGAAGGTCGGGACTTGCGGTCTCAGACCCAGTACTTC.

CDR3 sequence (DNA): TGTGCCAGCAGAAGTGACACTGAAGCTTTCTTT. It translates to CASRSDTEAFF. V and J are TRBV11-3 and TRBJ1-1; D is uncertain. The CDR3 spans 11 residues. The germline CDR1 and CDR2 sequences are SGHNT and YENEEA. Trimming stripped 6 bases from V and 3 bases from J, with 5 bases between.

This clone was observed a handful of times. J is TRBJ2-5 and V is TRBV28; no clear D. In germline, CDR1 is MDHEN, CDR2 SYDVKM. The CDR3 length is 13 residues. The germline V and J ends were trimmed by 6 bases and 7 bases, with 15 bases remaining between them. CDR3 protein: CASREGPLGTQYF. CDR3 bases: TGTGCCAGCAGGGAAGGACCGCTAGGGACCCAGTACTTC.

A word on this clone: A single base separates this from a much larger clone, so it may be a read error. As the CDR3 is not closed by the conserved phenylalanine or tryptophan, this likely results from a read error. The chain joins TRBV20-1 to TRBJ1-6; the D gene is possibly TRBD1 (5 bases). Trimming left V 6 bases short and J 7 bases short, with 19 bases between. The germline gives CDR1 DFQATT, CDR2 SNEGSKA (reference sequence). The CDR3 extends over 15 amino acids. CDR3 amino acids: CSAASSGTQNSPLHL. In nucleotides, the CDR3 is TGCAGTGCCGCGTCCTCCGGGACCCAAAATTCACCCCTCCACCTT.

This clone was observed a handful of times. J is TRBJ1-4 and V is TRBV15; D is perhaps TRBD1 (6 bases). The CDR3 loop spans 14 amino acids. Germline CDR1 and CDR2: LNHNV and YYDKDF (reference sequence). V lost 0 bases and J 7 bases, leaving 9 bases between the germline ends. DNA of the CDR3: TGTGCCACCAGCAGAGATGTGGGGGCTGAAAAACTGTTTTTT. Its protein product is CATSRDVGAEKLFF.

This clone was observed a few times. The V and J genes are TRBV6-2 or TRBV6-3 and TRBJ2-5; TRBD2 agrees at 8 bases. The J segment lost 5 bases and the V segment lost 5 bases, leaving 10 bases of the junction unmatched. The CDR3 totals 15 residues. Germline-derived CDR1 and CDR2 are MNHEY and SVGEGT. The CDR3 bases are TGTGCCAGCAGTCCCCCCTCTAGCGGGTTTGAGACCCAGTACTTC. Translating it yields CASSPPSSGFETQYF.

This clone has a handful of counts. This chain connects TRBV6-6 to TRBJ2-5; D call uncertain. The end of the DNA aligns better with TRBJ2-1, so the J call may be wrong. The CDR3 loop spans 15 amino acids. CDR1 is MNHNY, CDR2 SVGAGI, per germline (reference sequence). As DNA, the CDR3 is TGTGCCAGCAGTTACTCGAGCGCATCCTACAATGAGCAGTTCTTC. Translated: CASSYSSASYNEQFF.

V gene TRBV20-1 combines with J gene TRBJ1-5; possibly TRBD1 for D (5 bases). This CDR3 is built from 14 residues. CDR1 DFQATT and CDR2 SNEGSKA come from the germline V gene (reference sequence). V shed 3 bases and J shed 3 bases, with 12 bases lying between them. CDR3 protein: CSARRTRYNQPQHF. In nucleotides, the CDR3 is TGCAGTGCTAGGAGGACACGGTACAATCAGCCCCAGCATTTT.

Within the sample, this clone is medium-sized. Here the CDR3 DNA reads TGTGCCAGCAGCGCAATCCGCCAAGAGACCCAGTACTTC. Its translation: CASSAIRQETQYF. The rearrangement joins TRBV5-5 to TRBJ2-5; D is ambiguous. Trimming left V 4 bases short and J 1 base short, with 8 bases between. Germline V CDR1 and CDR2: SGHKS, YYEKEE (reference sequence). The CDR3 runs 13 residues.